This T cell receptor beta chain is from a study of regulatory T cells in long-lasting Graves disease. Germline V lookup: CDR1 MGHRA, CDR2 YSYEKL. Trimming left V 3 bases short and J 10 bases short, with 15 bases between. The CDR3 spans 14 residues. This clonotype was seen only a few times. Investigators prepared the TCR beta libraries by applying iRepertoire HTBI primers and Arm-PCR of CDR3 regions. TCRdb reprocessed the multiplex PCR reads via MiXCR and lists one record per CDR3 protein. The table lists about 530,000 distinct CDR3 sequences, roughly 16% of them singletons. This sample's time point: newly diagnosed GD, antithyroid drugs for less than 3 months. Extracted RNA from PBMCs served as the source of the TCR library. This same sample was also taken into another study, of T cells in Graves' hyperthyroidism and ophthalmopathy. That source reports: For Graves' hyperthyroidism to be stable, ophthalmopathy could not progress within 18 months.

The sequence derives from a woman aged 40 to 65 with Graves disease. V gene TRBV4-1 combines with J gene TRBJ1-4, with a weak D call TRBD1 (5 bases). Sequences were derived from peripheral blood mononuclear cells (PBMCs), sampled at new diagnosis, from a patient treated with antithyroid drugs. The CDR3 loop is CASSHFKGSGKLFF. For the CDR3, the DNA is TGCGCCAGCAGCCACTTTAAGGGGAGCGGAAAACTGTTTTTT.